These 26 T cell receptor beta chains originate from one sample sequenced in a study of cytomegalovirus exposure and HLA in healthy donors. Amplification used 60 Vbeta primers and 13 Jbeta primers. The data were produced by immunoSEQ multiplex PCR, yet TCRdb's version contains in-frame clones alone and is incomplete. The table shows 100,000 to 150,000 clones, with more than 60% occurring only once. Sequencing was carried out using PBMCs. These receptors originate from a woman aged 45 to 65 in good health and CMV-seropositive.

Only a few counts were recorded for this clone. The chain uses TRBV10-3 and TRBJ1-1; TRBD1 matches 8 bases. The CDR3 has 14 residues. With V trimmed by 2 bases and J by 3 bases, 2 bases remained unmatched. Germline V gene sequence: CDR1 ENHRY, CDR2 SYGVKD. The CDR3 loop reads CAISEGQGDTEAFF. In DNA, the CDR3 is TGTGCCATCAGTGAGGGACAGGGCGACACTGAAGCTTTCTTT.

This rearrangement joins TRBV4-3 to TRBJ2-3, with a tentative D call TRBD2 (5 bases). There are 15 residues in the CDR3. The germline CDR1 and CDR2 sequences are LGHNA and YSLEER. V was shortened by 1 base and J by 8 bases, with 16 bases between the two germline ends. Here the CDR3 reads CASSQVPGLLGTQYF. CDR3 DNA: TGCGCCAGCAGCCAAGTTCCCGGACTTCTAGGTACGCAGTATTTT.

This chain joins TRBV21-1 and TRBJ2-1; TRBD2, as called in the table, went unchecked against the DNA. TRBV21-1 is a documented pseudogene. The CDR3 covers 19 residues. The CDR3 sequence: CASSKEPAGDRATHNEQFF. The CDR3 DNA reads TGTGCCAGCAGCAAAGAGCCAGCGGGGGACCGCGCCACACACAATGAGCAGTTCTTC.

This clone was detected once. V usage is TRBV9 and J usage is TRBJ2-3, with D unresolved. This CDR3 comprises 13 residues. V lost 0 bases to trimming and J lost 3 bases, with 5 bases between them. The germline gives CDR1 SGDLS, CDR2 YYNGEE. The CDR3 nucleotides are TGTGCCAGCAGCGTAGACTTGACAGATACGCAGTATTTT. It codes for CASSVDLTDTQYF. Complete variable domain (other parts from reference TRBV9 and TRBJ2-3): DSGVTQTPKHLITATGQRVTLRCSPRSGDLSVYWYQQSLDQGLQFLIQYYNGEERAKGNILERFSAQQFPDLHSELNLSSLELGDSALYFCASSVDLTDTQYFGPGTRLTVL.

The rearrangement uses TRBV5-6 and TRBJ2-4, with D perhaps TRBD1 (6 bases). V was trimmed by 5 bases and J by 9 bases, leaving 15 bases between them. The V gene's germline CDR1 is SGHDT and CDR2 YYEEEE. The CDR3 consists of 13 residues. CDR3 coding DNA: TGTGCCAGCAGTCCCAGGGGCGGAGGCATTCAGTACTTC. Translated, it gives CASSPRGGGIQYF.

CDR3 in DNA: TGTGCCAGCAGGGTCCTAGCGGGGGTTGCCTACGAGCAGTACTTC. The encoded protein is CASRVLAGVAYEQYF. V and J are TRBV2 and TRBJ2-7; the match to TRBD2 covers 10 bases. Trimming took 6 bases from V and 2 from J; bases not matched to a gene: 7. This CDR3 is built from 15 residues. CDR1 and CDR2 (germline): SNHLY, FYNNEI.

The gene calls are TRBV6-5 and TRBJ1-1, with D uncertain. The CDR3 has 14 residues. V was trimmed by 2 bases and J by 5 bases, leaving 12 bases between them. Germline CDR1 and CDR2: MNHEY and SVGAGI. CDR3 DNA sequence: TGTGCCAGCAGTTACAGCACGGTCGGGACTGAAGCTTTCTTT. It specifies CASSYSTVGTEAFF.

J is TRBJ2-5 and V is TRBV10-3, with 10 nucleotides matching TRBD1. Germline V gene sequence: CDR1 ENHRY, CDR2 SYGVKD. Unmatched junction bases numbered 10, after V lost 10 bases and J lost 5 bases. CDR3 length: 14 amino acids. The CDR3 DNA reads TGTGCCACACGTGGGGACAGGGGCAAGGAGACCCAGTACTTC. Translation: CATRGDRGKETQYF.

The chain is built from TRBV5-1 and TRBJ2-1, with TRBD1 matching over 7 bases. This CDR3 comprises 14 residues. CDR1 and CDR2 from the germline V gene are SGHRS and YFSETQ. The trim removed 7 bases at V and 4 bases at J, leaving 8 bases unmatched. CDR3 loop: CASGPGQVYNEQFF. DNA of the CDR3: TGCGCCAGCGGCCCCGGACAGGTTTACAATGAGCAGTTCTTC.

This clone turned up a few times. The chain combines TRBV7-2 with TRBJ1-2, with unresolved D. The CDR3 length is 13 residues. Germline V lookup: CDR1 SGHTA, CDR2 FQGNSA. Trimming left V 4 bases short and J 2 bases short, with 8 bases between. CDR3 DNA: TGTGCCAGCAGCTCCGACATAAACTATGGCTACACCTTC. The encoded protein is CASSSDINYGYTF.

The chain couples TRBV4-3 to TRBJ2-7, with 10 bases lining up with TRBD2. The CDR3 consists of 15 residues. V lost 0 bases and J lost 2; bases outside the gene matches: 1. The germline CDR1 and CDR2 sequences are LGHNA and YSLEER. The CDR3 DNA follows: TGCGCCAGCAGCCAAGATACTAGCGGGGCCTACGAGCAGTACTTC. As protein: CASSQDTSGAYEQYF.

This clone occurred once. This chain links TRBV6-1 with TRBJ1-4; D is perhaps TRBD1 (5 bases). CDR3 length equals 14 residues. The V end was cut by 2 bases, the J end by 4 bases, with 8 bases between. The germline V gene has CDR1 MNHNS and CDR2 SASEGT. The CDR3 spells CASSELGLNEKLFF. The CDR3 nucleotides are TGTGCCAGCAGTGAATTGGGGCTTAATGAAAAACTGTTTTTT.

V usage is TRBV6-1 and J usage is TRBJ2-7; the D gene is possibly TRBD2 (5 bases). The CDR3 loop spans 15 amino acids. The germline V and J ends were trimmed by 2 bases and 5 bases, with 16 bases remaining between them. Germline V gene lookup returns CDR1 MNHNS and CDR2 SASEGT. CDR3 DNA sequence: TGTGCCAGCAGTGAACAGTGGCTAGCCCAAAACGAGCAGTACTTC. Its translation is CASSEQWLAQNEQYF.

The J gene is TRBJ1-2, the V gene TRBV6-5; 8 positions match TRBD1. Germline V gives CDR1 MNHEY, CDR2 SVGAGI. The V gene end was trimmed by 6 bases and the J gene end by 6 bases; junction bases not matched to a gene: 9. CDR3 size: 14 residues. Here the CDR3 reads CASSDGTGAHGYTF. CDR3 sequence (DNA): TGTGCCAGCAGCGACGGGACAGGCGCCCATGGCTACACCTTC.

The rearrangement links TRBV5-1 to TRBJ2-1; TRBD2 matches 11 bases. The CDR3 length is 16 residues. Germline lookup yields CDR1 SGHRS and CDR2 YFSETQ. Trimming removed 4 bases from V and 6 bases from J; junction bases left unmatched: 9. The CDR3 sequence: CASSPTGTSGFNEQFF. DNA for the CDR3: TGCGCCAGCAGCCCTACCGGGACTAGCGGCTTCAATGAGCAGTTCTTC.

The chain is built from TRBV14 and TRBJ2-7; maybe TRBD2 (6 bases). The germline V gene has CDR1 SGHDN and CDR2 FVKESK. Trimming removed 1 base at V and 4 bases at J, with 14 bases between. There are 15 residues in the CDR3. For the CDR3, the DNA is TGTGCCAGCAGCCAAGGTGGTAGCGGAATATACGAGCAGTACTTC. This sequence encodes CASSQGGSGIYEQYF.

The chain carries TRBV30 and TRBJ2-5; tentative D call: TRBD2 (6 bases). The end of the DNA fits TRBJ2-7 better, so the J call may be wrong. The germline CDR1 and CDR2 sequences are GTSNPN and SVGIG (reference sequence). The CDR3 contains 14 residues. The CDR3 region is CAWNPRLGTYEQYF. The CDR3 nucleotides are TGTGCCTGGAACCCCCGACTAGGGACCTACGAGCAGTACTTC.

The CDR3 loop reads CASSPKQGATNEKLFF. The CDR3, as DNA: TGCGCCAGCAGCCCCAAACAGGGGGCCACTAATGAAAAACTGTTTTTT. V is TRBV5-1 and J is TRBJ1-4, with 9 bases matching TRBD1. The germline V gene has CDR1 SGHRS and CDR2 YFSETQ. V shed 4 bases and J 2 bases; nucleotides not matched to a gene: 6. CDR3 length equals 16 residues.

This sequence joins TRBV7-3 and TRBJ2-1; the match to TRBD2 covers 11 bases. This CDR3 has 21 amino acids. The V segment lost 2 bases and the J segment 3 bases; nucleotides outside the gene matches: 18. Germline V lookup: CDR1 SGHTA, CDR2 FQGTGA. CDR3 in DNA: TGTGCCAGCAGCTTATTCGCAATACCGTTCATGGGACTAGCGGACTACAATGAGCAGTTCTTC. This encodes CASSLFAIPFMGLADYNEQFF.

The gene calls are TRBV4-1 and TRBJ2-3; 8 nucleotides line up with TRBD1. From germline, CDR1 is MGHRA and CDR2 YSYEKL. The CDR3 sequence is 17 residues long. The ends lost 3 bases at V and 5 bases at J; junction bases unmatched: 13. CDR3 sequence: CASSQGQQGAVVDTQYF. The CDR3 nucleotides are TGCGCCAGCAGCCAGGGTCAGCAGGGGGCCGTTGTAGATACGCAGTATTTT.

The CDR3 loop reads CASSQRTSGAYNEQFF. Written as DNA, the CDR3 is TGCGCCAGCAGCCAGCGGACTAGCGGGGCATACAATGAGCAGTTCTTC. The chain recombines TRBV4-3 with TRBJ2-1; TRBD2 aligns across 12 bases. V shed 3 bases and J 4 bases; nucleotides not matched to a gene: 4. The length of the CDR3 is 16 residues. CDR1 and CDR2 from the germline V gene are LGHNA and YSLEER.

The chain recombines TRBV30 with TRBJ2-7, with TRBD2 matching 11 bases. Germline trimming cut 2 bases from V and 9 bases from J; bases unmatched to any gene: 9. The CDR3 runs to 14 residues. Germline V gene sequence: CDR1 GTSNPN, CDR2 SVGIG (reference sequence). This CDR3 reads CAWSLTSGRLRQYF. CDR3 in DNA: TGTGCCTGGAGTCTAACTAGCGGGAGACTCAGGCAGTACTTC.

This rearrangement joins TRBV14 to TRBJ2-4; D may be TRBD1 (5 bases). The V gene's germline CDR1 is SGHDN and CDR2 FVKESK. The CDR3 runs 13 residues. V was pared by 5 bases and J by 6 bases, with 11 bases between. CDR3 amino acids: CASSFQGGNIQYF. The CDR3 bases are TGTGCCAGCAGCTTTCAGGGTGGAAACATTCAGTACTTC.

The gene calls are TRBV27 and TRBJ2-1; 7 positions agree with TRBD1. Trimming at V came to 6 bases and at J to 0 bases, leaving 5 bases not matched to a gene. The CDR3 totals 15 residues. Germline CDR1 MNHEY, CDR2 SMNVEV (reference sequence). CDR3 in DNA: TGTGCCAGCAGCGGGACAGTTAGCTCCTACAATGAGCAGTTCTTC. It encodes CASSGTVSSYNEQFF.

This clone was counted once. The rearrangement links TRBV10-3 to TRBJ1-2, with D perhaps matching TRBD1 (6 bases). The CDR3 totals 13 residues. V was shortened by 3 bases and J by 11 bases, with 16 bases between the two germline ends. The germline V gene encodes CDR1 ENHRY and CDR2 SYGVKD. CDR3 nucleotide sequence: TGTGCCATCAGTGACTATAGACAGGTGACGTACACCTTC. Translating gives CAISDYRQVTYTF.

The CDR3 region has the DNA TGTGCCAGCAGCGTTCGGACAGGCCCAGAAGGTGAGCAGTTCTTC. This translates into CASSVRTGPEGEQFF. The rearrangement uses TRBV9 and TRBJ2-1; 7 bases agree with TRBD1. CDR1 is SGDLS, CDR2 YYNGEE, per germline. With V trimmed by 2 bases and J by 9 bases, 11 bases remained unmatched. The CDR3 length is 15 residues. Full variable domain (outside the CDR3, taken from reference TRBV9 and TRBJ2-1): DSGVTQTPKHLITATGQRVTLRCSPRSGDLSVYWYQQSLDQGLQFLIQYYNGEERAKGNILERFSAQQFPDLHSELNLSSLELGDSALYFCASSVRTGPEGEQFFGPGTRLTVL.